Sequencing of this T cell receptor beta chain was carried out in a study of neurological immune-mediated disorders. It was by 5'RACE with 10-nucleotide random UMIs that the cDNA was made. MiXCR was run by TCRdb on the 5' RACE reads, yielding one entry per CDR3 protein. Of approximately 59,000 distinct CDR3 sequences in the sample, approximately 5.3% were seen once. The CDR3 contains 11 residues. Trimming shortened V by 3 bases and J by 8 bases, and 7 bases separated the two germline ends. Germline assignment: CDR1 SNHLY and CDR2 FYNNEI. This clonotype was found many times. Its antigen remains unknown. Study-level findings and limits: Multiple sclerosis was found to have the least TCR clonal expansion, below healthy controls, and HTLV-1-associated myelopathy the most.

The chain links TRBV2 to TRBJ1-1; D ambiguous. The TCR comes from a human donor with multiple sclerosis. The donor label of this sample is uncertain. The sample consisted of PBMCs. CDR3: CASSDWTEAFF. The CDR3 DNA reads TGTGCCAGCAGTGACTGGACGGAAGCTTTCTTT.